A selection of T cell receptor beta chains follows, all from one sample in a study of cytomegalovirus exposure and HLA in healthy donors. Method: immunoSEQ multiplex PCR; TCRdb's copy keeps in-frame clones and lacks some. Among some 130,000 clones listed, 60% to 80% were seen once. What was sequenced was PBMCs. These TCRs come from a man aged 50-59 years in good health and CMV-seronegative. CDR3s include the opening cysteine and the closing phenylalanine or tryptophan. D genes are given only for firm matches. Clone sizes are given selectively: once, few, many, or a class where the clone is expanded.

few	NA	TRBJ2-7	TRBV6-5	CASSYSMAYEQYF	TGTGCCAGCAGTTACTCGATGGCTTACGAGCAGTACTTC
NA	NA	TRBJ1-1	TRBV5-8	CASSRVPNTEAFF	TGTGCCAGCAGCCGGGTCCCAAACACTGAAGCTTTCTTT
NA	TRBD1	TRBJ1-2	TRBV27	CASSLRPGDRDFGYTF	TGTGCCAGCAGTTTAAGGCCGGGGGACAGGGATTTTGGCTACACCTTC
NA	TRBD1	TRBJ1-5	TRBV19	CASSISDRGRNQPQHF	TGTGCCAGTAGTATCTCCGACAGGGGAAGGAATCAGCCCCAGCATTTT
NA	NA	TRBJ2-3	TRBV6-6	CASRHREREADTQYF	TGTGCCAGCAGACACCGGGAGAGGGAGGCAGATACGCAGTATTTT
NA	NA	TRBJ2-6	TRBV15	CATQVGANVLTF	TGTGCCACCCAGGTCGGGGCCAACGTCCTGACTTTC
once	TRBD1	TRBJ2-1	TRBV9	CASSSGGTGTKQFF	TGTGCCAGCAGCTCCGGGGGGACAGGGACCAAGCAGTTCTTC
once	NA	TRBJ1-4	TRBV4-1	CASSFTGQKLFF	TGCGCCAGCAGCTTCACAGGGCAAAAACTGTTTTTT
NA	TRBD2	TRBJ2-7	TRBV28	CASSLTSEAYEQYF	TGTGCCAGCAGTTTAACTAGCGAAGCCTACGAGCAGTACTTC
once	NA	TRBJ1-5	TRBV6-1	CASSETGSNQPQHF	TGTGCCAGCAGTGAAACGGGTAGCAATCAGCCCCAGCATTTT
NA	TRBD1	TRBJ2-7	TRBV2	CASKATGGVSEQYF	TGTGCCAGCAAAGCGACAGGGGGGGTTTCCGAGCAGTACTTC
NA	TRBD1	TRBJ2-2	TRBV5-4	CASSPGQWNTGELFF	TGTGCCAGCAGCCCGGGACAGTGGAACACCGGGGAGCTGTTTTTT
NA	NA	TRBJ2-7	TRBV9	CASSVGGRVGTAYEQYF	TGTGCCAGCAGCGTAGGTGGGCGGGTCGGAACGGCGTACGAGCAGTACTTC
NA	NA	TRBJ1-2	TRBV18	CASSPFPGEGYGYTF	TGTGCCAGCTCACCGTTTCCAGGGGAGGGGTATGGCTACACCTTC
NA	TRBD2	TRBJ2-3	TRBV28	CASRRTSGGPYTQYF	TGTGCCAGCAGACGGACTAGCGGCGGACCGTATACGCAGTATTTT
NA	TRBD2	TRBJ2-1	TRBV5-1	CASRLASSSYNEQFF	TGCGCCAGCAGACTAGCGTCGAGCTCCTACAATGAGCAGTTCTTC
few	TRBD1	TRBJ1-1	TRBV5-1	CASSSTGGGSLNTEAFF	TGCGCCAGCAGCTCGACAGGGGGCGGGAGCTTGAACACTGAAGCTTTCTTT
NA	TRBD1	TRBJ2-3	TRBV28	CASSPDRGSTDTQYF	TGTGCCAGCAGTCCGGACAGGGGAAGCACAGATACGCAGTATTTT
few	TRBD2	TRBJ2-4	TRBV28	CASSLMGGLAKNIQYF	TGTGCCAGCAGTTTAATGGGGGGGTTAGCCAAAAACATTCAGTACTTC
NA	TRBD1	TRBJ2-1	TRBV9	CASSVATGSSYNEQFF	TGTGCCAGCAGCGTAGCGACAGGGAGCTCCTACAATGAGCAGTTCTTC
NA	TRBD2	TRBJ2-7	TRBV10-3	CAVSGSSYEQYF	TGTGCCGTGAGCGGGAGCTCCTACGAGCAGTACTTC
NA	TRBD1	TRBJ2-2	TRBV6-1	CASSVDRGRSGELFF	TGTGCCAGCAGTGTCGACAGGGGAAGGTCCGGGGAGCTGTTTTTT
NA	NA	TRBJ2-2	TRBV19	CASSKGGIGTGELFF	TGTGCCAGTAGTAAGGGCGGGATAGGCACCGGGGAGCTGTTTTTT
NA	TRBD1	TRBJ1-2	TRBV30	CAWSVTGTGIGYTF	TGTGCCTGGAGTGTCACCGGGACAGGGATTGGCTACACCTTC
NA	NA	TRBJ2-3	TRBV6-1	CASSGPPASTDTQYF	TGTGCCAGCAGTGGGCCACCCGCTAGCACAGATACGCAGTATTTT
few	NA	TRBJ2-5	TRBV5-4	CASSFTGQETQYF	TGTGCCAGCAGTTTTACAGGCCAAGAGACCCAGTACTTC
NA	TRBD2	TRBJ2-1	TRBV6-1	CASSEPGLASNEQFF	TGTGCCAGCAGTGAGCCGGGACTAGCAAGCAATGAGCAGTTCTTC
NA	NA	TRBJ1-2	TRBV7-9	CASSLETGDGYTF	TGTGCCAGCAGCTTAGAGACAGGCGATGGCTACACCTTC
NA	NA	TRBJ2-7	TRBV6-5	CASRGRRPTYEQYF	TGTGCCAGCAGAGGGAGGAGGCCCACCTACGAGCAGTACTTC
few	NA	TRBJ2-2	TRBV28	CASKEGEVTGELFF	TGTGCCAGCAAGGAGGGAGAGGTCACCGGGGAGCTGTTTTTT
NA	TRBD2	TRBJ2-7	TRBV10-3	CAIRSSGSSYEQYF	TGTGCCATCAGGAGTAGCGGGAGCTCCTACGAGCAGTACTTC
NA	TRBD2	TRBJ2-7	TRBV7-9	CASSLGSAGGHEQYF	TGTGCCAGCAGCTTAGGATCCGCGGGAGGGCACGAGCAGTACTTC
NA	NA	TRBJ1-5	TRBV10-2	CASSESGGNQPQHF	TGCGCCAGCAGTGAGTCAGGGGGCAATCAGCCCCAGCATTTT
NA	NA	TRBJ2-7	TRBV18	CASSPRLSEQYF	TGTGCCAGCTCACCACGATTGAGCGAGCAGTACTTC
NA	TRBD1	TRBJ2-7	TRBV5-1	CASSPGWDRSFYEQYF	TGCGCCAGCAGCCCAGGGTGGGACAGGAGCTTCTACGAGCAGTACTTC
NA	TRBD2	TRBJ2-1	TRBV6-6	CASRSTSGGAYEQFF	TGTGCCAGCAGGTCTACTAGCGGAGGGGCTTATGAGCAGTTCTTC
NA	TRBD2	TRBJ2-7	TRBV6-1	CASSERLAGSNEQYF	TGTGCCAGCAGTGAACGGCTAGCGGGTTCCAACGAGCAGTACTTC
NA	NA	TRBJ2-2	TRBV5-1	CASSLEPLTTGELFF	TGCGCCAGCAGCTTGGAGCCACTAACAACCGGGGAGCTGTTTTTT
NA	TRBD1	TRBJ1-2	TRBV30	CAWSAETGTGCGYTF	TGTGCCTGGAGTGCCGAGACCGGGACAGGGTGTGGCTACACCTTC
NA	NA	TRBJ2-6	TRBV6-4	CASSDGGAGANVLTF	TGTGCCAGCAGTGACGGGGGCGCTGGGGCCAACGTCCTGACTTTC
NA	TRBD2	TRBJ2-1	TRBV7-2	CASSLTSGSSNEQFF	TGTGCCAGCAGCTTGACTAGCGGGAGTAGTAATGAACAGTTCTTC
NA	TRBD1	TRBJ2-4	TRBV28	CASGPGTGGIQYF	TGTGCCAGCGGACCCGGGACAGGGGGAATTCAGTACTTC
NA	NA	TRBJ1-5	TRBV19	CASSINRGQNQPQHF	TGTGCCAGTAGTATAAATAGAGGGCAAAATCAGCCCCAGCATTTT
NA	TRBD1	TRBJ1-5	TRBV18	CASSPDREDQPQHF	TGTGCCAGCTCTCCGGACAGGGAGGATCAGCCCCAGCATTTT
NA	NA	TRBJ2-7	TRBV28	CASRIQGLRQYF	TGTGCCAGCAGAATACAGGGACTAAGGCAGTACTTC
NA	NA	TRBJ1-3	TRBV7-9	CASSHPLVAGAGNTIYF	TGTGCCAGCAGCCACCCACTCGTAGCGGGGGCTGGAAACACCATATATTTT
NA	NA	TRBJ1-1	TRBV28	CASSLAPQGAFF	TGTGCCAGCAGTTTAGCACCACAGGGAGCTTTCTTT
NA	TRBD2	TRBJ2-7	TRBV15	CATSRGAGEAEQYF	TGTGCCACCAGCAGAGGTGCGGGAGAAGCCGAGCAGTACTTC
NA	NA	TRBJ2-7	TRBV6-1	CASSVQGALYGEQYF	TGTGCCAGCAGTGTACAGGGCGCGCTATACGGGGAGCAGTACTTC
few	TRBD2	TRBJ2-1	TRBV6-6	CASSSWTSGDFNEQFF	TGTGCCAGCAGTTCCTGGACTAGCGGGGACTTCAATGAGCAGTTCTTC
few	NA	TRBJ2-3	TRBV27	CASSSSSTDTQYF	TGTGCCAGCAGTTCCTCTAGCACAGATACGCAGTATTTT
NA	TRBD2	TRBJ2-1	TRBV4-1	CASSSAGTSRDEQFF	TGCGCCAGCAGCTCGGCCGGGACTAGTCGGGATGAGCAGTTCTTC
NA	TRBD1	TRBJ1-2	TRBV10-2	CASSGKGTDRGYGYTF	TGCGCCAGCAGTGGGAAGGGGACCGACAGGGGGTATGGCTACACCTTC
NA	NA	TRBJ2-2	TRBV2	CASSTETGNTGELFF	TGTGCCAGCAGTACCGAGACTGGAAACACCGGGGAGCTGTTTTTT
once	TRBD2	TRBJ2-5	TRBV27	CASSLSQRGTQETQYF	TGTGCCAGCAGTTTATCCCAGCGGGGAACTCAAGAGACCCAGTACTTC
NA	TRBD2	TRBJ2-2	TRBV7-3	CASSQLAGNTGELFF	TGTGCCAGCAGCCAACTAGCGGGGAACACCGGGGAGCTGTTTTTT
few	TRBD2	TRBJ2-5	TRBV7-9	CASSLGLARGQETQYF	TGTGCCAGCAGCCTCGGACTAGCGCGGGGACAAGAGACCCAGTACTTC
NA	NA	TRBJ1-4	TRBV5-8	CASSQAVHVNEKLFF	TGTGCCAGCAGCCAGGCAGTCCACGTTAATGAAAAACTGTTTTTT
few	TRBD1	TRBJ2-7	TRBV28	CASSYSPRTGGYEQYF	TGTGCCAGCAGTTACTCCCCACGGACAGGGGGCTACGAGCAGTACTTC